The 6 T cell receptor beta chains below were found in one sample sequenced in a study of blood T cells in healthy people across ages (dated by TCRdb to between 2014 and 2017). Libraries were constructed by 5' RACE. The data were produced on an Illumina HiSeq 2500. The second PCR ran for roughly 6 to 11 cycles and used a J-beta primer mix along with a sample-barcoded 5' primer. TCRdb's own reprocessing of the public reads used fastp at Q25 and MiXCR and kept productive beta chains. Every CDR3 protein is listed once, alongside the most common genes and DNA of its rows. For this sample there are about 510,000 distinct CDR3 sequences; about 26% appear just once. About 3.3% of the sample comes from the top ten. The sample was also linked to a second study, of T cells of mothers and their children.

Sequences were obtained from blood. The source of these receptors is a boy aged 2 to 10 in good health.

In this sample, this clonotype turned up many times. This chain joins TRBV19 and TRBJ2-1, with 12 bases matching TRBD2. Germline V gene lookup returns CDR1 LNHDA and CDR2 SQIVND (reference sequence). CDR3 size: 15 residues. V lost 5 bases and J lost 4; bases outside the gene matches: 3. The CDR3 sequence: CASSFTSGGYNEQFF. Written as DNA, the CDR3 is TGTGCCAGTAGTTTCACTAGCGGGGGGTACAATGAGCAGTTCTTC.

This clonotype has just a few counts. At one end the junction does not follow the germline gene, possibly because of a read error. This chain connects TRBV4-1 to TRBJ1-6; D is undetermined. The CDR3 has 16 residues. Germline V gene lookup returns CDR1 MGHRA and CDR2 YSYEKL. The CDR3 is CASSQDMADYNSPLHF. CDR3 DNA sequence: TGCGCCAGTAGCCAAGATATGGCAGACTATAATTCACCCCTCCACTTT.

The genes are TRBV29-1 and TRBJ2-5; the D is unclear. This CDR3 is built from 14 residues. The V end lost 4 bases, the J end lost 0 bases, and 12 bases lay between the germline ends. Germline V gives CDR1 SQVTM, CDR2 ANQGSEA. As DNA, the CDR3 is TGCAGCGTTGGCGGACGCTTGTACCAAGAGACCCAGTACTTC. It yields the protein CSVGGRLYQETQYF.

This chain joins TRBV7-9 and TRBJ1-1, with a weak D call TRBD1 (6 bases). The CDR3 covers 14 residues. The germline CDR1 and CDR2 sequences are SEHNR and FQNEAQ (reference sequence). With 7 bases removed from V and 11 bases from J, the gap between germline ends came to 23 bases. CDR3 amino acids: CASTEGGPRVEAFF. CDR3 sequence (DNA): TGTGCCAGCACCGAAGGGGGTCCAAGGGTTGAGGCTTTCTTT.

The CDR3 sequence: CARGGLAKNIQYF. The DNA for the CDR3 is TGTGCCCGGGGCGGTCTAGCCAAAAACATTCAGTACTTC. The J gene is TRBJ2-4, the V gene TRBV30; D tentatively reads TRBD1 or TRBD2 (5 bases each). CDR1 GTSNPN and CDR2 SVGIG come from the germline V gene (reference sequence). Deletions cut 8 bases from V and 0 bases from J, with 11 bases between. This CDR3 is 13 amino acids long.

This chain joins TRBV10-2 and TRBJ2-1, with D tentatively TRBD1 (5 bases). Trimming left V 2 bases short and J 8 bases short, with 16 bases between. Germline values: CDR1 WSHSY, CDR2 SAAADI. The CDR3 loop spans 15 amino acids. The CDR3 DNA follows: TGCGCCAGCAGTGAGATGCCAGGGTCCAGCGATGAGCAGTTCTTC. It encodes CASSEMPGSSDEQFF.